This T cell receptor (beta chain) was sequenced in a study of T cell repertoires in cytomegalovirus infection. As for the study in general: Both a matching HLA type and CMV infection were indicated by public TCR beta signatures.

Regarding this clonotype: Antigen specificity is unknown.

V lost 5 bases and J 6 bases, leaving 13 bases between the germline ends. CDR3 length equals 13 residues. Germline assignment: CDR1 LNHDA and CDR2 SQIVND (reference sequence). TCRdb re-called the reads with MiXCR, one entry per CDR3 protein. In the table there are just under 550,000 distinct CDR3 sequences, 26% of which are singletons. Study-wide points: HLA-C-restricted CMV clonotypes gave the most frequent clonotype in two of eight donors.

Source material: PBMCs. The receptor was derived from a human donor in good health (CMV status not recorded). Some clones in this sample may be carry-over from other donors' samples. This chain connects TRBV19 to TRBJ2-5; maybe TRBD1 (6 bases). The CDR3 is CASSLQGLQTQYF. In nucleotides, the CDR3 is TGTGCCAGTAGTCTACAGGGTCTGCAGACCCAGTACTTC.